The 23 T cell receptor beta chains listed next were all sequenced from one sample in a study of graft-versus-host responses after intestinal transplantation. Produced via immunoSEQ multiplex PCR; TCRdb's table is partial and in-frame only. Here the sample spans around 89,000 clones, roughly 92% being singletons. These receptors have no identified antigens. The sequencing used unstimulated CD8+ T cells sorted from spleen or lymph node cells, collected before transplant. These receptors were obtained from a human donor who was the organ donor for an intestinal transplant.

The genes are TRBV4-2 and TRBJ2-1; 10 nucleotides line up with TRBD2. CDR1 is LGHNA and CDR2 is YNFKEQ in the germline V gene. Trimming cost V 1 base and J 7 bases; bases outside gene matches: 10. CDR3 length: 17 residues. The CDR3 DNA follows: TGTGCCAGCAGCCAAGCCAGCGGGGGGGCCAGGGAAAATGAGCAGTTCTTC. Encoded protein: CASSQASGGARENEQFF.

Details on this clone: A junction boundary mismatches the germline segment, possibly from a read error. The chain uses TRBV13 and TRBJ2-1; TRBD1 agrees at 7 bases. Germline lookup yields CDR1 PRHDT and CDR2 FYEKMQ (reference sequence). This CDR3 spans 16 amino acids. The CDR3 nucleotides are TGTGCCAGCAGCCTAGGTAGGGGGCCCTCCTACAATGAGCAGTTCTTC. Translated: CASSLGRGPSYNEQFF.

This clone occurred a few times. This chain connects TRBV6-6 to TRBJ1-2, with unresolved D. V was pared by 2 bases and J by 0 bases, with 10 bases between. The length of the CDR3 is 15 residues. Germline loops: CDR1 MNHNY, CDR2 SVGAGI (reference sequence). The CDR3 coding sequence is TGTGCCAGCAGTTACCGGTCAGGAACTAACTATGGCTACACCTTC. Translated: CASSYRSGTNYGYTF.

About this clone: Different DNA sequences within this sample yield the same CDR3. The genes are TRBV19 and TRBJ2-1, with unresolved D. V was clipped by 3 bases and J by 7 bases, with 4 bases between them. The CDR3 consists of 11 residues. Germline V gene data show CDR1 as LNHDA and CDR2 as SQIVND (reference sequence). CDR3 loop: CASSIGNEQFF. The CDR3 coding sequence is TGTGCCAGTAGTATCGGGAATGAGCAGTTCTTC.

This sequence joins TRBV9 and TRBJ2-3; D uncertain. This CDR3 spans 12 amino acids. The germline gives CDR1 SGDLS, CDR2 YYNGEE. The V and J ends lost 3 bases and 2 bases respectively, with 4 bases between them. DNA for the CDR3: TGTGCCAGCAGCGGCGACACAGATACGCAGTATTTT. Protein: CASSGDTDTQYF.

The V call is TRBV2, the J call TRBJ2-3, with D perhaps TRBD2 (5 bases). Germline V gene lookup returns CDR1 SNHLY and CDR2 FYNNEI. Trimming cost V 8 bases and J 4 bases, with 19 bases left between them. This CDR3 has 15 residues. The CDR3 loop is CASSGEALEADTQYF. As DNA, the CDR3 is TGTGCCAGCTCAGGAGAGGCCTTGGAGGCAGATACGCAGTATTTT.

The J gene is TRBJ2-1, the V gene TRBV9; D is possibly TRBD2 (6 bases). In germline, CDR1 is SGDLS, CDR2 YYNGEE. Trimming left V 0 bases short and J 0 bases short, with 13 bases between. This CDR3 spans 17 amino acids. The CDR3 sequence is CASSVVGGPSSYNEQFF. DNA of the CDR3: TGTGCCAGCAGCGTAGTGGGGGGTCCTTCCTCCTACAATGAGCAGTTCTTC.

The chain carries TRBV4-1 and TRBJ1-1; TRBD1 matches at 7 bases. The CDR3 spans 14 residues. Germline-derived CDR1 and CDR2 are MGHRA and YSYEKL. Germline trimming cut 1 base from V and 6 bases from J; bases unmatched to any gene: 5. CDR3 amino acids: CASSQVGGSAEAFF. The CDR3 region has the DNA TGCGCCAGCAGCCAAGTAGGGGGCTCGGCTGAAGCTTTCTTT.

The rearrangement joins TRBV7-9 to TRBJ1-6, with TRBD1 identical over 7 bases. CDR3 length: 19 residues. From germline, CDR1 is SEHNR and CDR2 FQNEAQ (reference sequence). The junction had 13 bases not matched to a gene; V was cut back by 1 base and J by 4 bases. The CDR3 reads CASSLDPPGTVNYNSPLHF. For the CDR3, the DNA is TGTGCCAGCAGCTTAGACCCACCCGGGACAGTCAATTATAATTCACCCCTCCACTTT.

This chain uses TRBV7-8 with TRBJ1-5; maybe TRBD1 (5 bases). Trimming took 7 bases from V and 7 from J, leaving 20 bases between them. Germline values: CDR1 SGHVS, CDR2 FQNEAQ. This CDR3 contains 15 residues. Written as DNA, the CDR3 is TGTGCCAGCAACATGACCCCCGGGGGACGCCAGCCCCAGCATTTT. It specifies CASNMTPGGRQPQHF.

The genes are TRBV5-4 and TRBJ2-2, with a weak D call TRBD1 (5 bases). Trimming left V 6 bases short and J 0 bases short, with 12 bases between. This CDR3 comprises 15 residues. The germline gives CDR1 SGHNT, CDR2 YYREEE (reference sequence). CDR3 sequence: CASTQDISNTGELFF. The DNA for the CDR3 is TGTGCCAGCACCCAGGACATCTCGAACACCGGGGAGCTGTTTTTT.

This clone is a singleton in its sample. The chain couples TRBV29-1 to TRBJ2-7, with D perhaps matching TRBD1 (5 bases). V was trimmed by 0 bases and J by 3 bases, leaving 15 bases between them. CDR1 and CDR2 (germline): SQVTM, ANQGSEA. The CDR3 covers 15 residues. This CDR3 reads CSVEDLQGSIYEQYF. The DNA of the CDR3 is TGCAGCGTTGAAGATCTCCAGGGAAGCATCTACGAGCAGTACTTC.

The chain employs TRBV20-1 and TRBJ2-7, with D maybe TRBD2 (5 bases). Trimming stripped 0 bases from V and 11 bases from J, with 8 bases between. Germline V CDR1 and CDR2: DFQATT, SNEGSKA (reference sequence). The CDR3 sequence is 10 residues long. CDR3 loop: CSARERGEYF. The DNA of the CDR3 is TGCAGTGCTAGAGAACGGGGAGAGTACTTC.

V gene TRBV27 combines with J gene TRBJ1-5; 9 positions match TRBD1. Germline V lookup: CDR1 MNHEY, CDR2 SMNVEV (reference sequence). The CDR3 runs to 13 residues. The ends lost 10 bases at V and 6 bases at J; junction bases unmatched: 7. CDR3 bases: TGTGCCACGCGGACAGGGGACGGTCAGCCCCAGCATTTT. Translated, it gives CATRTGDGQPQHF.

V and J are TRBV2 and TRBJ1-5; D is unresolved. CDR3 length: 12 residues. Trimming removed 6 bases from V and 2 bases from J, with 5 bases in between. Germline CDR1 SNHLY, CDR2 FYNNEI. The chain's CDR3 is CASRQGNQPQHF. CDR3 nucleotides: TGTGCCAGCAGGCAGGGCAATCAGCCCCAGCATTTT.

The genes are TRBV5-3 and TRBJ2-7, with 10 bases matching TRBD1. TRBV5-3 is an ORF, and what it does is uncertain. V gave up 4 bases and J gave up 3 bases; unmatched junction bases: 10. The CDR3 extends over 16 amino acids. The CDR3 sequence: CARSVGRDRGLYEQYF. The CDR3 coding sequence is TGTGCCAGAAGCGTTGGGAGGGACAGGGGCCTCTACGAGCAGTACTTC.

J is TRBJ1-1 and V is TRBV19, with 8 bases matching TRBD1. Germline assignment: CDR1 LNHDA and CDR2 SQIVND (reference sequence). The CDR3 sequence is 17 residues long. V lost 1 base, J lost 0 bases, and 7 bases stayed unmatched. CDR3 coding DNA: TGTGCCAGTAGTATAGCGGCGGCAGGGGGCCTGAACACTGAAGCTTTCTTT. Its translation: CASSIAAAGGLNTEAFF.

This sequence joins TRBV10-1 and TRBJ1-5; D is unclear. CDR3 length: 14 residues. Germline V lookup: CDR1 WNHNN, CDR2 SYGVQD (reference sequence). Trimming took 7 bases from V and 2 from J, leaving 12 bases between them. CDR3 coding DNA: TGCGCCAGCAATAGTTGGTTTGGCAATCAGCCCCAGCATTTT. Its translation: CASNSWFGNQPQHF.

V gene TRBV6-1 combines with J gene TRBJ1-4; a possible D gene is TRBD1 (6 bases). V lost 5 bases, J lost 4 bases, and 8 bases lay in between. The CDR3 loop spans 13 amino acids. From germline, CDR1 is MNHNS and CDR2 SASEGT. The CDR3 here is CASSIQGNEKLFF. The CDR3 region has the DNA TGTGCCAGCAGTATACAGGGTAATGAAAAACTGTTTTTT.

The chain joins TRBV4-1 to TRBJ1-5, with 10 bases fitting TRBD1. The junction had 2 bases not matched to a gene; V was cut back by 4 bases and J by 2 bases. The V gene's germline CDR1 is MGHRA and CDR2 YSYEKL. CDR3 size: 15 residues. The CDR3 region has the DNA TGCGCCAGCAGCCCAGGGACAGGGGGCAATCAGCCCCAGCATTTT. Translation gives CASSPGTGGNQPQHF.

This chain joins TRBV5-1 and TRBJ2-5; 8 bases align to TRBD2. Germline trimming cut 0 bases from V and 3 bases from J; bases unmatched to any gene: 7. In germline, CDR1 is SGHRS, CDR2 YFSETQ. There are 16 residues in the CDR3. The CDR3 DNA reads TGCGCCAGCAGCTTGGGATGGTGGCGGGGGGAAGAGACCCAGTACTTC. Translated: CASSLGWWRGEETQYF.

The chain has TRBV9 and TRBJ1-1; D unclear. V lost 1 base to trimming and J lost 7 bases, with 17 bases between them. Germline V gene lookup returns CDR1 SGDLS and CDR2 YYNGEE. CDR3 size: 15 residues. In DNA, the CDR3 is TGTGCCAGCAGCGTACATGCTGTCAGTGCGGATGAAGCTTTCTTT. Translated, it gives CASSVHAVSADEAFF.

The CDR3, as DNA: TGCGCCAGCAGAGAGGATGAGACAGGGCTGGGCACTGAAGCTTTCTTT. Protein product: CASREDETGLGTEAFF. This chain joins TRBV4-3 and TRBJ1-1; 7 positions agree with TRBD1. Germline-derived CDR1 and CDR2 are LGHNA and YSLEER. This CDR3 spans 16 amino acids. J lost 4 bases, V lost 6 bases, and 14 bases had no gene match.